This T cell receptor beta chain was recovered during a study of T-cell reconstitution after alpha-beta-depleted transplantation in children. Details on this clonotype: As yet, its antigen is unknown.

Germline V gene sequence: CDR1 SEHNR, CDR2 FQNEAQ (reference sequence). This CDR3 has 16 residues. V was cut by 2 bases and J by 0 bases, with 10 bases left in between. Study observations and caveats: Several hundred graft clones that had expanded were reportedly the source of alpha-beta T cells about two months after transplant. When one year had passed after transplant, most T-cell counts and diversity came from newly produced T cells.

Construction of the TCRbeta library involved unique molecular identifiers. TCRdb called the PCR reads again in MiXCR, with one record for every CDR3 protein. The sample consists of 3,000 to 3,500 distinct CDR3 sequences, roughly 27% of them appearing once. The chain uses TRBV7-9 and TRBJ2-2; D unresolved. Sequences were derived from PBMCs, mostly from graft donor cells, sampled 60 days after TCRalphabeta/CD19-depleted stem cell transplant. This clonotype was obtained from a male patient between 2 and 10 years old who had a stem cell transplant for acute myeloid leukemia, so the T cells may come from the graft donor. This chain's CDR3 is CASSLRLGANTGELFF. In DNA form, the CDR3 reads TGTGCCAGCAGCTTACGATTAGGTGCGAACACCGGGGAGCTGTTTTTT.